A single sample gave rise to the 27 T cell receptor beta chains below, sequenced in a study of blood T cells in healthy people across ages. The use of a sample-barcoded 5' primer and a J-beta primer mix characterized a second PCR of about 6 to 12 cycles. TCRdb re-derived calls from the 5' RACE reads in MiXCR, one entry per CDR3 protein. The table records fewer than 1.5 million distinct CDR3 sequences, around 39% of them present only once. The sequenced sample consisted of blood. Every receptor here comes from a woman under 30 in good health.

The V and J genes are TRBV6-2 or TRBV6-3 and TRBJ2-4; 8 bases are a match to TRBD2. The CDR3 has 16 residues. The junction had 18 bases not matched to a gene; V was cut back by 4 bases and J by 13 bases. Germline-derived CDR1 and CDR2 are MNHEY and SVGEGT. The CDR3 sequence: CASSLRKPGLGARQYF. Here the CDR3 DNA reads TGTGCCAGCAGTTTGAGAAAGCCGGGACTAGGGGCAAGGCAGTACTTC.

The chain combines TRBV15 with TRBJ1-1; 7 bases match TRBD1. CDR1 and CDR2 (germline): LNHNV, YYDKDF (reference sequence). CDR3 length equals 15 residues. V gave up 0 bases and J gave up 4 bases; unmatched junction bases: 5. This CDR3 is CATSRDRGKSTEAFF. CDR3 DNA sequence: TGTGCCACCAGCAGAGACAGGGGGAAAAGCACTGAAGCTTTCTTT.

Comments on this clonotype: Its ends do not fully match the called genes, so a read error is possible. The chain has TRBV5-6 and TRBJ2-5; D is possibly TRBD2 (5 bases). The CDR3 has 12 amino acids. In germline, CDR1 is SGHDT, CDR2 YYEEEE. CDR3 DNA sequence: TGTGCCAGCAGCTTCAGCTGGGAGACCCAGTCCTTC. This translates into CASSFSWETQSF.

The rearrangement uses TRBV4-1 and TRBJ2-7, with D possibly being TRBD1 (6 bases). CDR1 and CDR2 (germline): MGHRA, YSYEKL. The V end lost 1 base, the J end lost 0 bases, and 16 bases lay between the germline ends. This CDR3 contains 17 residues. The CDR3 is CASSQGQSQGSSYEQYF. In nucleotides, the CDR3 is TGCGCCAGCAGCCAAGGTCAGTCACAGGGCAGCTCCTACGAGCAGTACTTC.

The chain recombines TRBV20-1 with TRBJ2-3; 12 bases align to TRBD2. In germline, CDR1 is DFQATT, CDR2 SNEGSKA (reference sequence). The CDR3 is 15 residues long. The V and J ends lost 4 bases and 4 bases, in that order; junction bases with no gene match: 6. CDR3: CSATLAGGPADTQYF. As DNA, the CDR3 is TGCAGTGCTACTCTAGCGGGGGGGCCAGCAGATACGCAGTATTTT.

In this sample, this clonotype turned up many times. The rearrangement links TRBV7-8 to TRBJ2-7; TRBD1 matches at 7 bases. The CDR3 runs to 13 residues. Germline assignment: CDR1 SGHVS and CDR2 FQNEAQ. J was trimmed by 2 bases and V by 5 bases; bases with no gene match: 3. CDR3 DNA sequence: TGTGCCAGCAGCCCGGGACAGCCCTACGAGCAGTACTTC. Translated, it gives CASSPGQPYEQYF.

The J gene is TRBJ2-1, the V gene TRBV20-1, with 11 bases fitting TRBD2. The last part of the DNA fits TRBJ2-7 better; the J call may be wrong. In germline, CDR1 is DFQATT, CDR2 SNEGSKA (reference sequence). The CDR3 has 14 amino acids. This chain's CDR3 is CSARVRTSGYEQYF. The CDR3 bases are TGCAGTGCTAGAGTGCGGACTAGCGGGTATGAGCAGTACTTC.

This clonotype has ten or more counts. The J gene is TRBJ1-4, the V gene TRBV4-2, with 12 bases matching TRBD1. The CDR3 covers 16 residues. V dropped 7 bases and J dropped 7; count of bases not matched to a gene: 10. Germline values: CDR1 LGHNA, CDR2 YNFKEQ. CDR3 sequence (DNA): TGTGCCAGCACCCTGGGGACAGGGGGCGGAGGTGAAAAACTGTTTTTT. Its protein is CASTLGTGGGGEKLFF.

This clonotype has at least ten counts. The J gene is TRBJ2-7, the V gene TRBV5-1, with 8 bases aligning to TRBD2. Trimming removed 0 bases from V and 7 bases from J; junction bases left unmatched: 9. The CDR3 has 15 residues. CDR1 is SGHRS, CDR2 YFSETQ, per germline. CDR3 DNA sequence: TGCGCCAGCAGCTTGGAAGGACCGGGAGGGGGAGAGCAGTACTTC. Its translation is CASSLEGPGGGEQYF.

This clonotype was counted at least ten times. V usage is TRBV7-9 and J usage is TRBJ1-1; D remains ambiguous. The CDR3 covers 13 residues. Trimming stripped 4 bases from V and 0 bases from J, with 6 bases between. CDR1 is SEHNR, CDR2 FQNEAQ, per germline (reference sequence). CDR3 loop: CASSSSLNTEAFF. CDR3 bases: TGTGCCAGCAGCTCGTCCTTGAACACTGAAGCTTTCTTT. Filled out from reference TRBV7-9 and TRBJ1-1, the complete variable domain reads DTGVSQNPRHKITKRGQNVTFRCDPISEHNRLYWYRQTLGQGPEFLTYFQNEAQLEKSRLLSDRFSAERPKGSFSTLEIQRTEQGDSAMYLCASSSSLNTEAFFGQGTRLTVV.

The V gene is TRBV7-3, the J gene TRBJ2-3; no reliable D call. Between the trimmed V and J ends, which lost 5 bases and 9 bases, there was a span of 21 bases. Germline CDR1 reads SGHTA; CDR2 reads FQGTGA. The CDR3 spans 15 residues. CDR3 in DNA: TGTGCCAGCAGCCTCTCCACAGACCCCCCGGGCACGCAGTATTTT. Its protein is CASSLSTDPPGTQYF. The variable domain in full, completed from reference TRBV7-3 and TRBJ2-3, reads GAGVSQTPSNKVTEKGKYVELRCDPISGHTALYWYRQSLGQGPEFLIYFQGTGAADDSGLPNDRFFAVRPEGSVSTLKIQRTERGDSAVYLCASSLSTDPPGTQYFGPGTRLTVL.

The chain joins TRBV4-2 to TRBJ1-5; 7 bases agree with TRBD1. The CDR3 extends over 15 amino acids. The germline gives CDR1 LGHNA, CDR2 YNFKEQ. Trimming removed 4 bases from V and 5 bases from J; junction bases left unmatched: 8. CDR3 protein: CASSPSGTADQPQHF. The CDR3 DNA reads as TGTGCCAGCAGCCCATCCGGGACAGCGGATCAGCCCCAGCATTTT.

The gene calls are TRBV6-5 and TRBJ2-1; tentatively, D is TRBD2 (6 bases). The J call may be faulty, since TRBJ2-7 better matches the DNA end. From germline, CDR1 is MNHEY and CDR2 SVGAGI. The length of the CDR3 is 16 residues. CDR3 sequence: CASSYRVGLAYNEQYF. CDR3 DNA: TGTGCCAGCAGTTATCGGGTGGGTCTAGCGTACAATGAGCAGTACTTC.

This clonotype was seen a handful of times. An end of the junction differs from the germline gene, which may be a read error. V gene TRBV6-5 combines with J gene TRBJ2-7; 9 positions agree with TRBD2. Germline values: CDR1 MNHEY, CDR2 SVGAGI. The CDR3 runs 14 residues. The CDR3 bases are TGTGCCAGCAGTGACTCAGCGGGAGGCAGGGAGCAGTACTTC. Protein sequence: CASSDSAGGREQYF.

The J gene is TRBJ1-1, the V gene TRBV7-9; tentative D call: TRBD1 (6 bases). There are 15 residues in the CDR3. Per germline, CDR1 SEHNR and CDR2 FQNEAQ (reference sequence). The V end lost 1 base, the J end lost 3 bases, and 12 bases lay between the germline ends. This CDR3 reads CASSLVQGMDTEAFF. The CDR3 DNA reads TGTGCCAGCAGCTTAGTCCAGGGGATGGACACTGAAGCTTTCTTT.

This clonotype was seen ten or more times. V usage is TRBV4-1 and J usage is TRBJ2-3; 9 nucleotides agree with TRBD2. V lost 0 bases to trimming and J lost 6 bases; unmatched junction nucleotides: 7. Germline lookup yields CDR1 MGHRA and CDR2 YSYEKL. CDR3 length: 16 residues. The CDR3 DNA reads TGCGCCAGCAGCCAAGATTGGGGCGGGAGGGCCGATACGCAGTATTTT. Protein: CASSQDWGGRADTQYF.

The chain combines TRBV27 with TRBJ1-4; D is undetermined. Germline V gene sequence: CDR1 MNHEY, CDR2 SMNVEV (reference sequence). The CDR3 extends over 13 amino acids. Trimming removed 5 bases from V and 7 bases from J, with 11 bases in between. CDR3 nucleotides: TGTGCCAGCAGTCCTGCGAGTAGTGAAAAACTGTTTTTT. Translation: CASSPASSEKLFF.

This chain links TRBV20-1 with TRBJ2-7; the D call may be TRBD1 or TRBD2 (5 bases each). Germline CDR1 reads DFQATT; CDR2 reads SNEGSKA (reference sequence). CDR3 length: 13 amino acids. V lost 4 bases and J 0 bases, leaving 10 bases between the germline ends. The CDR3 nucleotides are TGCAGTGCTATTTGGGGACCCTCCTACGAGCAGTACTTC. This sequence encodes CSAIWGPSYEQYF.

In this sample, this clonotype turned up a few times. The chain employs TRBV3-1 and TRBJ2-1; possible D gene TRBD2, 6 bases. Deletions cut 1 base from V and 10 bases from J, with 23 bases between. Germline V gene sequence: CDR1 LGHDT, CDR2 YNNKEL (reference sequence). This CDR3 comprises 17 residues. CDR3 DNA: TGTGCCAGCAGCCAAGTTCGGGGCCCGTTGGGGGGAAGGGAGCAGTTCTTC. Translated: CASSQVRGPLGGREQFF.

This clonotype was seen a few times. The chain carries TRBV5-1 and TRBJ2-3; D is perhaps TRBD1 (7 bases). The V end lost 4 bases, the J end lost 6 bases, and 21 bases lay between the germline ends. Germline lookup yields CDR1 SGHRS and CDR2 YFSETQ. CDR3 length: 16 residues. CDR3 residues: CASSRPRDRGLDTQYF. The CDR3 DNA sequence: TGCGCCAGCAGCCGACCGCGGGACAGAGGATTGGATACGCAGTATTTT. The full variable domain, completed using reference TRBV5-1 and TRBJ2-3, is KAGVTQTPRYLIKTRGQQVTLSCSPISGHRSVSWYQQTPGQGLQFLFEYFSETQRNKGNFPGRFSGRQFSNSRSEMNVSTLELGDSALYLCASSRPRDRGLDTQYFGPGTRLTVL.

This clonotype was seen more than once but under ten times. The chain has TRBV15 and TRBJ1-4; D might be TRBD1 (6 bases). The CDR3 totals 15 residues. The V gene's germline CDR1 is LNHNV and CDR2 YYDKDF (reference sequence). The V end lost 0 bases, the J end lost 7 bases, and 12 bases lay between the germline ends. CDR3 bases: TGTGCCACCAGCAGAGATCGACAGGTGGCTGAAAAACTGTTTTTT. Translation gives CATSRDRQVAEKLFF.

The chain links TRBV4-1 to TRBJ1-5; D unclear. Germline V lookup: CDR1 MGHRA, CDR2 YSYEKL. Trimming took off 0 bases at V and 1 base at J, with 13 bases between the two ends. This CDR3 has 17 residues. In DNA form, the CDR3 reads TGCGCCAGCAGCCAAGAAGGGAGGGTGATGAGCAATCAGCCCCAGCATTTT. Encoded protein: CASSQEGRVMSNQPQHF.

The genes are TRBV9 and TRBJ2-7; unclear D gene. V lost 2 bases and J lost 7, with 16 bases in between. CDR1 and CDR2 from the germline V gene are SGDLS and YYNGEE. The CDR3 covers 14 residues. This CDR3 is CASSVVPGRNEQYF. CDR3 bases: TGTGCCAGCAGCGTCGTCCCGGGTCGCAATGAGCAGTACTTC.

The chain combines TRBV20-1 with TRBJ1-6; D is uncertain. The CDR3 extends over 14 amino acids. V dropped 1 base and J dropped 7 bases, with 11 bases sitting between them. Germline V gene lookup returns CDR1 DFQATT and CDR2 SNEGSKA (reference sequence). CDR3: CSARAGSDNSPLHF. The DNA for the CDR3 is TGCAGTGCTAGAGCGGGCAGCGACAATTCACCCCTCCACTTT.

This clonotype was seen only a few times. The chain is built from TRBV11-2 and TRBJ2-1; TRBD2 might be the D (6 bases). The CDR3 covers 16 residues. The V and J ends lost 4 bases and 2 bases respectively, with 15 bases between them. Germline V gene data show CDR1 as SGHAT and CDR2 as FQNNGV. The CDR3 reads CASSSYGSEAYNEQFF. The CDR3 region has the DNA TGTGCCAGCAGCTCCTACGGGAGCGAAGCCTACAATGAGCAGTTCTTC. Using reference TRBV11-2 and TRBJ2-1 for the parts outside the CDR3, the full variable domain is EAGVAQSPRYKIIEKRQSVAFWCNPISGHATLYWYQQILGQGPKLLIQFQNNGVVDDSQLPKDRFSAERLKGVDSTLKIQPAKLEDSAVYLCASSSYGSEAYNEQFFGPGTRLTVL.

The V call is TRBV5-1, the J call TRBJ2-6, with D possibly matching TRBD1 (6 bases). V lost 7 bases to trimming and J lost 2 bases, with 13 bases between them. The CDR3 contains 15 residues. CDR1 is SGHRS and CDR2 is YFSETQ in the germline V gene. The CDR3 spells CASQGWQTGANVLTF. The CDR3 DNA sequence: TGCGCCAGCCAGGGGTGGCAAACTGGGGCCAACGTCCTGACTTTC.

This clonotype came up a few times. The gene calls are TRBV4-2 and TRBJ2-3, with TRBD1 matching 9 bases. This CDR3 has 17 residues. V lost 1 base and J lost 6; bases outside the gene matches: 11. CDR1 and CDR2 (germline): LGHNA, YNFKEQ. The DNA of the CDR3 is TGTGCCAGCAGCCAAGGCGGCGGGACAGGGTGGTACGATACGCAGTATTTT. Translating gives CASSQGGGTGWYDTQYF.